This T cell receptor (beta chain) was sequenced for a study of T cell clones after liver transplantation (dated by TCRdb to the late 2010s). Describing the broader study: Samples were obtained from ITN030ST, a randomized trial in which withdrawal of immunosuppression was attempted within 2 years of liver transplantation. Donor-reactive T cell clones were identified by TCRbeta sequencing following a pre-transplant mixed lymphocyte reaction and were subsequently tracked in post-transplant blood. As an antigen-independent comparator for donor-reactive sequences, third party-reactive TCRbeta sequences were also identified from pre-transplant MLRs. Three of the eight recipients were HCV-positive; the others were transplanted for non-autoimmune, non-viral indications. The subjects received no induction therapy and were kept on standard immunosuppression until randomization at 12-24 months post-transplant. Tolerance meant complete immunosuppression withdrawal for at least one year without liver enzymes rising beyond twice the upper limit of normal. Blood samples were collected pre-transplant, pre-randomization before withdrawal, and post-randomization after either complete withdrawal or failed withdrawal. Of the 8 liver transplant recipients making up the studied cohort, 3 were classified as tolerant and 5 as non-tolerant.

From a lookup of the germline V gene (reference sequence), CDR1 and CDR2 are LNHDA and SQIVND. V sheds 7 bases and J sheds 2 bases, leaving 6 bases between their ends. From the cysteine up to the phenylalanine, the CDR3 has a length of 12 residues. Only CDR3 DNA is held: 36 bases, read in frame from base 1. Comments on this clone: There is no known antigen for this receptor. The record has no base qualities; no much larger clone is one base away.

Frozen genomic DNA underwent high-throughput TCRbeta CDR3 sequencing by immunoSEQ, including PCR amplification, mapping, bias correction and internal controls. The authors' analysis ran thus. Only productive rearrangements were retained, and each unique TCRbeta sequence was defined by its CDR3 nucleotide sequence together with its V and J gene. Donor-reactive sequences required at least 5-fold expansion in CFSE-low cells versus unstimulated pre-transplant cells and at least 0.01% frequency. Minimum frequency thresholds were set for each subject based on the unstimulated sample with the lowest template count, ensuring at least 90% detection power. Jensen-Shannon divergence between the top 1000 TCRbeta sequences post-transplant and pre-transplant was used to measure repertoire turnover. Two-sided Fisher's exact tests were used to test for changes in the detection of donor-reactive sequences. TCRdb took over this immuneACCESS table, retaining in-frame rearrangements with V and J assigned. Such tables are incomplete; in checked studies, under half of the missing clones stem from an unresolved V gene, and the remainder is unexplained. For V, J and clone size, that table is used; D and trimming come from the DNA. The sample profile shows 55,000 to 80,000 clones; roughly 90% of them were found once. Roughly 2.6% of the sample goes to the ten largest clones.

The study at large found these results: The conclusions were considered preliminary, being limited by small, heterogeneous patient numbers and non-standardized post-transplant time points. When repertoire turnover was taken into account, detection of donor-reactive sequences was significantly reduced in 7 of 8 subjects for CD4 and in 8 of 8 subjects for CD8. The decline in donor-reactive sequences exceeded the decline in third party-reactive sequences, suggesting partial antigen-specific deletion that was unrelated to withdrawal success. Low numbers of available donor cells limited the measurable donor-reactive repertoire in two subjects. Because no allograft tissue specimens were available, donor-reactive T cells may have migrated into the graft instead of being deleted. Circulating donor-reactive CD4 TCRbeta sequences fell significantly post-transplant in most of the 8 subjects, irrespective of tolerance or HCV status.

The time point label, as the study defines it: pre-transplant. Unstimulated PBMCs, after thawing, were stained for CD3, CD4 and CD8 and then FACS-sorted into CD3+CD4+ and CD3+CD8+ populations. All 8 studied subjects were randomized to withdrawal of immunosuppression. Genomic DNA was isolated with the Qiagen DNeasy Blood and Tissue Kit. The sequencing here drew on CD4+ T cells from blood, taken before liver transplant. The clonotype comes from a human donor who received a liver transplant. The chain was built from TRBV19 and TRBJ1-5; the D segment cannot be called with confidence. The sequenced DNA is TGTGCCAGTAAGGCGGGCAATCAGCCCCAGCATTTT. Translation gives CASKAGNQPQHF.